This TCR beta chain was sequenced for a study of PD-1 blockade in classical Hodgkin lymphoma (dated by TCRdb to about 2020). With regard to the full study: Nivolumab dosing was 3 mg/kg intravenously every 2 weeks, continuing until either disease progression or unacceptable toxicity. The study used CyTOF and TCR beta sequencing to define a peripheral blood immune signature of response to PD-1 blockade in classical Hodgkin lymphoma. Results and caveats for the whole study, not just this receptor: Only a single clinical trial cohort was studied, and what caused the repertoire differences, possibly disease activity or prior therapy, remained undefined. Baseline TCR diversity was reported to be lower in newly diagnosed patients than in healthy donors, and even lower in relapsed/refractory patients. CD4+ but not CD8+ TCR diversity rose significantly by C4D1 (p=0.0027 vs p=0.16), most apparent in complete responders (p=0.02). Baseline diversity similar to that of newly diagnosed patients was observed in trial patients achieving complete response, whereas significantly lower diversity was observed in partial responders and progressors. Lower diversity was seen in patients whose nivolumab began less than 1 year after ASCT, and these patients were left out of later analyses so that immune reconstitution would not confound the results.

The sample's time point label, in plain terms: cycle 4 day 1 (C4D1), after around six weeks of nivolumab. All trial patients had relapsed after autologous stem cell transplantation, with cohorts A, B and C differing in prior brentuximab vedotin exposure. The trial cohort comprised about 60 patients with relapsed/refractory classical Hodgkin lymphoma whose best overall responses were complete response, partial response or progressive disease. Single-agent nivolumab was administered to trial patients in the multi-cohort phase II CheckMate 205 trial. An independent review committee assessed best overall response by applying the 2007 International Working Group response criteria. Trial PBMCs were collected just before the start of nivolumab (C1D1) and during therapy at cycle 2 day 1 and cycle 4 day 1. Peripheral blood was collected in 8 mL Vacutainer Cell Preparation Tubes, from which PBMCs were isolated by centrifugation and then cryopreserved.

Genomic DNA was extracted with the Qiagen DNeasy kit from unsorted PBMCs and from negatively selected CD4+ and CD8+ fractions. TCR beta CDR3 regions were subjected to amplification by immunoSEQ multiplex PCR with primers that anneal to V and J segments. A synthetic immune receptor repertoire was used to minimize amplification bias, and any remaining bias was removed computationally after sequencing. The paper's processing steps were these. Repertoire diversity was quantified as the Shannon entropy index using custom Python scripts. Unsorted, CD4+ and CD8+ repertoires were analyzed separately, except in combined analyses where CD4+ and CD8+ sequences were merged in silico. A clone counted as expanded when the clone's frequency after treatment rose at least 2-fold relative to C1D1, and clones undetected at baseline were given a pseudocount of 0.5. Clones with 0 or 1 copy at C1D1 were classified as singleton clones, and clones with 2 or more copies were classified as non-singleton clones. Clones expanded in unsorted samples were assigned a CD4+, CD8+ or unknown annotation through matching of protein sequences in sorted samples from the same patient. Wilcoxon tests were applied to paired samples to test diversity changes from C1D1 to C4D1. TCRdb provides this immuneACCESS table in a form limited to in-frame rearrangements. Some clones are lacking; in checked studies, under half of them reflect an unresolved V gene, and why the rest are absent is not known. The D gene and trimming were derived from the DNA, and the V and J assignments and clone size from that table. For this sample the table gives approximately 96,000 clones, of which more than 85% were detected only once. The ten largest make up less than 2% of the sample.

A remark on this clone: What antigen it recognizes has not been identified. There are no base qualities to consult, and no much larger clone falls within one base.

CDR1 and CDR2, per the germline V gene, are MDHEN and SYDVKM. There are 14 amino acids in the CDR3, from cysteine to phenylalanine inclusive. Only CDR3 DNA remains: 42 bases, in frame from the first base. V is pruned by 5 bases and J by 2 bases, leaving 4 bases of the junction without a gene match. The material was peripheral blood mononuclear cells (PBMCs), obtained before the fourth cycle of nivolumab. In this chain, TRBV28 is recombined with TRBJ2-7, with TRBD1 identical over 9 junction bases. The clonotype comes from a human donor with classical Hodgkin lymphoma. The nucleotide sequence is given as TGTGCCAGCAGTCGGACAGGGGTAACCTACGAGCAGTACTTC. Its product reads: CASSRTGVTYEQYF.